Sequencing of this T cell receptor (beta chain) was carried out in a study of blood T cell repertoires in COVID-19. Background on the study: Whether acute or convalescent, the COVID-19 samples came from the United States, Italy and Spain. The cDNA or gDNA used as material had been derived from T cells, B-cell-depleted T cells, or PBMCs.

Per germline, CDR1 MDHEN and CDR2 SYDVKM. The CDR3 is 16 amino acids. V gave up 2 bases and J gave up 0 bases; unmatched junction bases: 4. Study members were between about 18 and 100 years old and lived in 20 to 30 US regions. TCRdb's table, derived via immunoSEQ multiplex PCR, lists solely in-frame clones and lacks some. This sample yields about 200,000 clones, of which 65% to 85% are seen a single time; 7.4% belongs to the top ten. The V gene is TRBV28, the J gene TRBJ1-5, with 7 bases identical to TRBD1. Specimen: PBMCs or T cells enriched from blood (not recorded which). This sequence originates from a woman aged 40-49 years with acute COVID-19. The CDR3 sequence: CASSLPGTDSNQPQHF. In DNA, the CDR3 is TGTGCCAGCAGTTTACCCGGGACAGATAGCAATCAGCCCCAGCATTTT. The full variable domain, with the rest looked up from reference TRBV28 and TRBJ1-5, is DVKVTQSSRYLVKRTGEKVFLECVQDMDHENMFWYRQDPGLGLRLIYFSYDVKMKEKGDIPEGYSVSREKKERFSLILESASTNQTSMYLCASSLPGTDSNQPQHFGDGTRLSIL.